The T cell receptor (beta chain) under discussion was sequenced for a study of immune cell composition in non-small cell lung cancer. Sequencing used immunoSEQ multiplex PCR; TCRdb keeps in-frame clones, though not all of them. Here the sample spans some 2,300 clones, around 79% being singletons. In this sample, this clone turned up a few times. This CDR3 is built from 16 residues. The V gene's germline CDR1 is SGDLS and CDR2 YYNGEE. Trimming cost V 0 bases and J 3 bases; bases outside gene matches: 4. The chain carries TRBV9 and TRBJ2-3, with TRBD2 matching 10 bases. The source material was lung tumor tissue. The sequence was collected from a human donor with non-small cell lung cancer. This chain's CDR3 is CASSVDPSGRTDTQYF. DNA for the CDR3: TGTGCCAGCAGCGTAGATCCTAGCGGGAGAACAGATACGCAGTATTTT.